This section outlines one T cell receptor beta chain sequence together with its context. Its antigen remains unidentified. Germline is not matched at one junction end, which may reflect a read error. The data are from a study of cytomegalovirus exposure and HLA in healthy donors (dated by TCRdb to 2015 to 2018). Regarding the complete study: In an earlier analysis of about 560 of the donors, roughly 300 Gb of sequence data and 100 million or so unique TCR beta sequences from 180 million or so T cells were reported. Every repertoire in the discovery cohort had been generated on one and the same sequencing platform. Both class I and class II loci were covered by HLA typing, at four-digit resolution. In a later analysis, previously published TCR beta repertoires from fewer than 750 donors were re-analyzed and high-resolution HLA genotyping was added so that TCR occurrence patterns could be studied. The aim of the study was to test whether cataloging public T cell receptors could identify signatures of past pathogen exposure. Because of strong linkage in the cohort, five DR-DQ haplotypes were treated as single units for association and clustering. Donor age, sex, ethnicity and CMV serostatus were compiled together with the repertoire data. Among 398 genotyped donors of the cohort, an average of 235,054 unique TCR beta nucleotide sequences were sequenced per donor, roughly 18% of them non-productive. The genetic ancestry cluster associated with self-reported Caucasian donors included 81% of the roughly 390 genotyped donors. Roughly 300 gigabases of sequencing data and roughly 81 million unique TCR sequences made up an early release that covered over 550 HLA-typed donors. In the later analysis, no new phenotypic data were used to find candidate immune exposures; instead, reliance was placed on TCR beta sequences and their occurrence across donors. Typing coverage varied by locus: roughly 629-640 donors for A, B, C, DRB1 and DQB1; 500 to 550 for DQA1; approximately 610 for DPA1; roughly 450 for DPB1. An earlier analysis of some 500 of the donors applied high-throughput TCR beta sequencing to assess whether each TCR beta V gene segment acted as functional or pseudogenic. A later genetic analysis used genome-wide SNP genotypes for about 55% of the 666 donors, treating that subset as a discovery cohort. The study combined high-throughput TCR immunosequencing, statistical association of individual TCRs with disease status, and machine learning to predict cytomegalovirus infection status. Using immunosequencing, the study profiled T cell repertoires from about 650 subjects and related those repertoires to cytomegalovirus serostatus. A separate validation cohort of over 95 different subjects was used in addition to the roughly 620-subject first cohort. Broader findings and caveats from the paper: A later analysis associated approximately 17,000 TCR beta sequences with specific HLA alleles at a false discovery rate of 0.05. This cohort had only TCR beta chains sequenced, and the lack of alpha or paired-chain data limited which features could be detected. Over 15 rarely observed V segments, including chromosome 9 orphons, were excluded from the earlier analysis of several hundred of the donors because counts were too low. Broadly in line with IMGT annotations, most TCR beta V segments showed up in productive rearrangements about 87% or about 30% of the time in an earlier analysis of several hundred of the donors. Several of the top co-occurrence clusters appeared to be linked to parvovirus B19, influenza, CMV and Epstein-Barr virus, according to a later analysis. Some IMGT-functional V segments, including TRBV6-2 and TRBV6-3, could not be told apart with the 87-base-pair reads, so those segments were excluded. In the study, approximately 160 TCR beta chains were listed as associated with cytomegalovirus. A later analysis found that TCR association rates varied across HLA loci, with DRB1 alleles showing the most associated TCRs and HLA-C alleles the fewest. In a later analysis, HLA-associated TCR beta chains were found to be more clonally expanded and to have lower generation probabilities than equally common non-associated chains. The presence/absence analyses assumed that sequencing depth was roughly uniform across donors, and that assumption may not be true. Across donors, most TCR sequences were observed very rarely, whereas some public TCRs were present in many individuals. Linkage disequilibrium might explain the correlated functional status among segregating V segments, but an unknown experimental factor could not be excluded. A few of the identified cytomegalovirus-associated TCR beta chains were confirmed in vitro to be specific for cytomegalovirus antigens. According to the authors, the approach could potentially be generalized to other disease states and immunological phenotypes. In a later analysis, most CMV-associated TCR beta chains were found to appear HLA-restricted, with HLA associations seemingly driven largely by CMV exposure. A cluster of highly shared sequence variants was judged likely to represent a technical artifact of the sequencing pipeline. The classifier was reported to diagnose cytomegalovirus status with high specificity and sensitivity in both the original and validation cohorts. A further reported finding was that TCR beta sequences accurately predicted the HLA-A and HLA-B alleles for most subjects in the first cohort. Because HLA typing was missing for some donors at each locus, association tests included only the typed subset. V-gene and J-gene trimming of TCR beta chains was associated with a missense DCLRE1C variant in a later genetic analysis, and the association was replicated in an independent cohort. When HLA alleles, especially DR and DQ, strongly co-occurred, TCR associations were difficult to assign to individual alleles. A later genetic analysis reported fewer N-insertions in productive TCRs among donors in an Asian-associated ancestry cluster than the roughly 700-donor mean. For the cohort, immune exposure information was limited to CMV serostatus.

In total, roughly 670 healthy bone marrow donors made up the cohort. At the time of sampling, all cohort members were nominally healthy, though unrecorded immune exposures were likely present. The donor tested CMV seronegative, placing the donor among the 350 or so seronegative members of the cohort. A peripheral blood sample was provided by each donor, and peripheral blood mononuclear cells were used for TCR beta sequencing. The Qiagen DNeasy Blood Extraction Kit was used to extract genomic DNA from the blood cell samples. The germline V gene (reference sequence) yields GTSNPN for CDR1 and SVGIG for CDR2. The CDR3, from cysteine to phenylalanine, totals 14 residues. Only the CDR3 region is kept as DNA, spanning 42 bases read in frame from base 1. Preparation of the library involved the immunoSEQ multiplex PCR assay. A mixture of 60 forward primers for TCR Vbeta segments and 13 reverse primers for TCR Jbeta segments was used in the multiplex PCR. The CDR3 region of rearranged TCR beta genes was amplified from genomic DNA with a multiplex PCR assay. On the Illumina HiSeq System, the amplified TCR beta libraries were sequenced as 87-base-pair reads. In the source study's methods: A later analysis tallied roughly 78 million unique TCR beta chains across the 550 to 850 repertoires, and about 10 million of those chains were shared by two or more donors. To remove PCR and sequencing errors, raw reads were error-corrected and collapsed into unique sequences using a nearest-neighbor algorithm that merged closely related sequences. Alignment of CDR3 sequences to IMGT reference sequences was used to assign V, D and J gene segments. For a sequence to be retained, at least a six-nucleotide match to both a V gene segment and a J gene segment was required. Rearrangements were called productive when the CDR3 lacked stop codons and stayed in frame with V and J; all others were non-productive. CDR3 was defined according to IMGT convention as the region running from the second conserved V-encoded cysteine to the conserved J-encoded phenylalanine. The earlier analysis of 450 to 750 of the donors excluded any sequence lacking an unambiguous match to a single V gene segment. In an earlier analysis of about 590 of the donors, a V segment was called functional when productive rearrangements were above 56.7%, and segregating when the standard deviation between donors exceeded 5%. A statistical classification framework was developed to diagnose cytomegalovirus status using the catalog of TCR beta chain sequences. In a later analysis, TCR nucleotide sequences were compared against IMGT/GENE-DB human TR gene sequences so that V and J genes could be assigned. In a later analysis, CDR3 sequences and most-parsimonious VDJ recombination scenarios were assigned using the TCRdist pipeline. In a later analysis, each TCR beta chain was defined by its CDR3 amino acid sequence together with its V-gene family, and reads without a unique V-gene family were excluded. A later analysis removed roughly 590 highly shared, low-generation-probability nucleotide sequences to deal with suspected cross-contamination and a sequencing artifact. A later analysis calculated a clonal expansion index for each public chain from normalized within-repertoire ranks of inferred template counts. Generation probabilities in a later analysis came from a VDJ recombination model fitted to out-of-frame rearrangements, and those results were checked against IGoR. In a later analysis, hypergeometric tests were used to score TCR-TCR, TCR-HLA and TCR-CMV co-occurrence, with a repertoire-size bias correction applied to TCR pairs. A later analysis estimated false discovery rates by permuting HLA or CMV assignments 20 times. In a later analysis, co-occurring TCRs were grouped with DBSCAN, and TCRdist sequence similarity was added when clustering was performed within HLA-allele-positive subsets. Repertoires with fewer than 30,000 or more than 120,000 public chains were left out of co-occurrence clustering, as were about 5 repertoires with anomalous nucleotide sharing. Here the immuneACCESS table is served through TCRdb, limited to in-frame sequences with V and J called. Missing clones are a known gap in these copies; in checked studies unresolved V genes cover under half, and the rest lacks a known reason. V and J calls plus clone size are reproduced from that table; the DNA served to infer D and trimming. For this sample there are about 140,000 clones; about 80% appear just once. The ten largest clones represent around 14% of the sample.

The receptor's source is a woman between 40 and 50 years old in good health and CMV-seronegative. The specimen was PBMCs. The rearranged segments are TRBV30 and TRBJ2-2, and 7 junction bases match TRBD2. CDR3 loop: CAWRSGANTRELFF. The DNA is TGTGCCTGGAGGAGCGGGGCGAACACCAGGGAGCTGTTTTTT. The CDR3, completed at both ends by the reference TRBV30 and TRBJ2-2 genes, gives the full variable domain SQTIHQWPATLVQPVGSPLSLECTVEGTSNPNLYWYRQAAGRGLQLLFYSVGIGQISSEVPQNLSASRPQDRQFILSSKKLLLSDSGFYLCAWRSGANTRELFFGEGSRLTVL.